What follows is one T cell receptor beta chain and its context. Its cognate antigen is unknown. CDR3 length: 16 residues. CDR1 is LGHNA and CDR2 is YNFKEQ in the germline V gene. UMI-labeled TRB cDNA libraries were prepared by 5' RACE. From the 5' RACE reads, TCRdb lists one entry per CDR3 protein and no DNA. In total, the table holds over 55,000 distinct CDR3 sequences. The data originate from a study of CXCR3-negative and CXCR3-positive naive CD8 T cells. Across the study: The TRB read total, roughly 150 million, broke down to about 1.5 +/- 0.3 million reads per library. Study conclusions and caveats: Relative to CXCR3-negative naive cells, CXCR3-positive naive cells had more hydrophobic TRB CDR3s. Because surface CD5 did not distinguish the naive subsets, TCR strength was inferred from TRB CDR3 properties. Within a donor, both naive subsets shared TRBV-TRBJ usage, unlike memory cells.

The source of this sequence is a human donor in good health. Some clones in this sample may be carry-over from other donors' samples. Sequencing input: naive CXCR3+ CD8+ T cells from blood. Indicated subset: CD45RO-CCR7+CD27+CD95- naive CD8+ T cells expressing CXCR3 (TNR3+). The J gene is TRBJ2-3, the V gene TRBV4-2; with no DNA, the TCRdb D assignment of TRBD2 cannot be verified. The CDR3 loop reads CASSQEGEGPTDTQYF.